These 30 T cell receptor beta chains came from one sample sequenced in a study of T cells after yellow fever vaccination. One entry per CDR3 protein results from TCRdb running MiXCR on the 5' RACE reads. Among 250,000 or so distinct CDR3 sequences, roughly 3.7% were seen once, and the ten largest hold roughly a fifth. The sequencing used PBMCs, collected 15 days after the yellow fever booster vaccination. The receptors were gathered from a young man who received the YFV17D yellow fever vaccine.

This clonotype was detected ten times or more. CDR3 region: CASSLEGGEDTQYF. CDR3 nucleotides: TGCGCCAGCAGCTTGGAAGGGGGTGAAGATACGCAGTATTTT. V is TRBV5-1 and J is TRBJ2-3; TRBD1 might be the D (6 bases). Per germline, CDR1 SGHRS and CDR2 YFSETQ. The CDR3 runs 14 residues. V was trimmed by 0 bases and J by 5 bases, leaving 10 bases between them.

This clonotype was seen at least ten times. The chain combines TRBV5-1 with TRBJ1-1, with 7 bases lining up with TRBD1. The V gene's germline CDR1 is SGHRS and CDR2 YFSETQ. J lost 4 bases, V lost 1 base, and 4 bases had no gene match. There are 14 residues in the CDR3. DNA for the CDR3: TGCGCCAGCAGCTTGTCGACAGGGAGCACTGAAGCTTTCTTT. As protein: CASSLSTGSTEAFF.

This clonotype was counted at least ten times. The chain is built from TRBV7-2 and TRBJ1-3; maybe TRBD1 (5 bases). Per the germline V gene, CDR1 is SGHTA and CDR2 is FQGNSA. This CDR3 region has 13 residues. V was clipped by 8 bases and J by 0 bases, with 8 bases between them. CDR3 nucleotide sequence: TGTGCCAGCTCGGGACGCTCTGGAAACACCATATATTTT. It is translated as CASSGRSGNTIYF. The full variable domain, completed using reference TRBV7-2 and TRBJ1-3, is GAGVSQSPSNKVTEKGKDVELRCDPISGHTALYWYRQSLGQGLEFLIYFQGNSAPDKSGLPSDRFSAERTGGSVSTLTIQRTQQEDSAVYLCASSGRSGNTIYFGEGSWLTVV.

The sample holds many counts of this clonotype. The V call is TRBV19, the J call TRBJ1-6, with 8 bases aligning to TRBD1. In germline, CDR1 is LNHDA, CDR2 SQIVND (reference sequence). V was clipped by 1 base and J by 16 bases; unmatched bases: 9. This CDR3 contains 14 residues. DNA of the CDR3: TGTGCCAGTAGTATAGGGGGACAGGTTCGGGAACTCCACTTT. Protein sequence: CASSIGGQVRELHF.

This clonotype showed up many times. The chain has TRBV20-1 and TRBJ2-3; D gene unclear. Trimming left V 6 bases short and J 2 bases short, with 9 bases between. Germline CDR1 reads DFQATT; CDR2 reads SNEGSKA (reference sequence). This CDR3 contains 12 residues. The CDR3 bases are TGCAGTGCCTGGGGAACCACAGATACGCAGTATTTT. It is translated as CSAWGTTDTQYF.

This clonotype was seen once. This sequence may be a read error, since a much larger clone differs from it by one base. The missing conserved phenylalanine or tryptophan at the end of this CDR3 makes a read error likely. The limits of the CDR3 on the DNA are not certain, so only TCRdb's listed CDR3 is given. The rearrangement joins TRBV7-2 to TRBJ2-3; TRBD2, the table's D call, was not compared with the DNA. Germline values: CDR1 SGHTA, CDR2 FQGNSA. The CDR3 contains 15 residues when both ends are counted. This chain's CDR3 is CASSLARLTSGGLYL.

Ten or more counts support this clonotype. V gene TRBV9 combines with J gene TRBJ1-6, with D hard to call. Trimming cost V 0 bases and J 4 bases, with 11 bases left between them. Germline V gene data show CDR1 as SGDLS and CDR2 as YYNGEE. This CDR3 has 16 residues. Here the CDR3 reads CASSVAATRYNSPLHF. In DNA, the CDR3 is TGTGCCAGCAGCGTAGCGGCCACCCGATATAATTCACCCCTCCACTTT.

This clonotype was counted at least ten times. This chain links TRBV3-1 with TRBJ2-1; 7 bases map to TRBD2. The V gene's germline CDR1 is LGHDT and CDR2 YNNKEL (reference sequence). The V gene end was trimmed by 3 bases and the J gene end by 4 bases; junction bases not matched to a gene: 6. The CDR3 length is 15 residues. CDR3 DNA: TGTGCCAGCAGCCATAGGGCTAGCGGTTACAATGAGCAGTTCTTC. This codes for CASSHRASGYNEQFF.

This clonotype was observed many times. The genes are TRBV9 and TRBJ2-1, with 10 bases that match TRBD2. The CDR3 loop spans 15 amino acids. V was clipped by 1 base and J by 10 bases; unmatched bases: 8. CDR1 SGDLS and CDR2 YYNGEE come from the germline V gene. CDR3 in amino acids: CASSVKLAGEGEQFF. The CDR3 DNA reads TGTGCCAGCAGCGTAAAGCTAGCGGGGGAGGGGGAGCAGTTCTTC.

This clonotype was picked up many times. V and J are TRBV6-5 and TRBJ2-3; D is ambiguous. Deletions cut 0 bases from V and 9 bases from J, with 10 bases between. The CDR3 is 13 residues long. From germline, CDR1 is MNHEY and CDR2 SVGAGI. CDR3 sequence reads: CASSYSRQNTQYF. CDR3 DNA: TGTGCCAGCAGTTACTCTCGCCAGAACACGCAGTATTTT.

This clonotype was detected only a few times. The chain is built from TRBV25-1 and TRBJ2-3; TRBD1 aligns across 9 bases. Germline V gene lookup returns CDR1 MGHDK and CDR2 SYGVNS. V lost 3 bases and J lost 5; bases outside the gene matches: 9. The CDR3 totals 16 residues. CDR3 in amino acids: CASSDWGQGYQDTQYF. The CDR3 DNA reads TGTGCCAGCAGTGATTGGGGACAGGGTTATCAAGATACGCAGTATTTT.

This clonotype appeared many times. This sequence joins TRBV20-1 and TRBJ1-6; 9 positions agree with TRBD1. The length of the CDR3 is 15 residues. V shed 5 bases and J 10 bases; nucleotides not matched to a gene: 12. Germline V gene lookup returns CDR1 DFQATT and CDR2 SNEGSKA (reference sequence). The CDR3 sequence: CSAGPGQGEYSPLHF. In nucleotides, the CDR3 is TGCAGTGCTGGTCCGGGACAGGGTGAATACTCACCCCTCCACTTT.

This clonotype was observed many times. The V gene is TRBV4-2, the J gene TRBJ1-2, with 9 nucleotides matching TRBD1. The length of the CDR3 is 16 residues. Germline CDR1 is LGHNA and CDR2 is YNFKEQ. The junction had 9 bases not matched to a gene; V was cut back by 4 bases and J by 3 bases. CDR3 residues: CASSLTPGQGDYGYTF. CDR3 nucleotides: TGTGCCAGCAGCCTGACACCGGGACAGGGAGACTATGGCTACACCTTC.

This clonotype was detected ten times or more. This chain joins TRBV12-3 or TRBV12-4 and TRBJ1-5, with a tentative D call TRBD1 (5 bases). The CDR3 length is 16 residues. V lost 4 bases and J 5 bases, leaving 18 bases between the germline ends. DNA of the CDR3: TGTGCCAGCAGTTCCCAACGGACGGGGGGATATCAGCCCCAGCATTTT. It codes for CASSSQRTGGYQPQHF.

This clonotype was observed many times. The V and J genes are TRBV7-9 and TRBJ2-5; the match to TRBD2 covers 12 bases. The V gene end was trimmed by 1 base and the J gene end by 1 base; junction bases not matched to a gene: 4. This CDR3 is 17 amino acids long. The germline V gene has CDR1 SEHNR and CDR2 FQNEAQ (reference sequence). Written as DNA, the CDR3 is TGTGCCAGCAGCTTAGTTGGGGGACTAGCGGGCCAAGAGACCCAGTACTTC. This encodes CASSLVGGLAGQETQYF.

In this sample, this clonotype turned up many times. V gene TRBV12-3 or TRBV12-4 combines with J gene TRBJ2-1, with D perhaps TRBD1 (6 bases). V was shortened by 7 bases and J by 6 bases, with 16 bases between the two germline ends. This CDR3 comprises 14 residues. CDR3 sequence (DNA): TGTGCCAGCAATCCCTTTGGACAGATCAATGAGCAGTTCTTC. Amino acid sequence: CASNPFGQINEQFF.

This clonotype was counted many times. The chain employs TRBV6-2 or TRBV6-3 and TRBJ2-3; 7 bases line up with TRBD1. The junction had 7 bases not matched to a gene; V was cut back by 6 bases and J by 1 base. Germline values: CDR1 MNHEY, CDR2 SVGEGT. CDR3 size: 15 residues. In DNA, the CDR3 is TGTGCCAGCAGGAGGGGGCTGGTTCGCACAGATACGCAGTATTTT. The encoded protein is CASRRGLVRTDTQYF.

This clonotype was counted only a few times. This chain connects TRBV20-1 to TRBJ1-2; D is unclear. The CDR3 consists of 12 residues. Germline V gene sequence: CDR1 DFQATT, CDR2 SNEGSKA (reference sequence). Deletions cut 0 bases from V and 14 bases from J, with 16 bases between. CDR3 coding DNA: TGCAGTGCTAGAGACCCGGGTGGGCAGTCGACCTTC. Translated: CSARDPGGQSTF.

This clonotype was seen at least ten times. V usage is TRBV3-1 and J usage is TRBJ2-5; 8 nucleotides match TRBD2. Germline CDR1 LGHDT, CDR2 YNNKEL (reference sequence). V shed 6 bases and J 0 bases; nucleotides not matched to a gene: 12. The CDR3 has 17 residues. The CDR3 bases are TGTGCCAGCAGTAATGGACTAGCTACATTCTACCAAGAGACCCAGTACTTC. Protein: CASSNGLATFYQETQYF.

This clonotype was seen many times. V is TRBV28 and J is TRBJ2-7; 8 nucleotides line up with TRBD1. This CDR3 spans 15 amino acids. CDR1 MDHEN and CDR2 SYDVKM come from the germline V gene. With V trimmed by 3 bases and J by 3 bases, 7 bases remained unmatched. In DNA form, the CDR3 reads TGTGCCAGCAGTTTCCAAGGACAGGGCCTCTACGAGCAGTACGTC. It is translated as CASSFQGQGLYEQYV.

The gene calls are TRBV10-2 and TRBJ2-1; 16 bases line up with TRBD2. CDR1 is WSHSY, CDR2 SAAADI, per germline. Trimming took 1 base from V and 0 from J; bases not matched to a gene: 9. This CDR3 comprises 21 residues. The CDR3 region has the DNA TGCGCCAGCAGTGAGTTTACCGGGACTAGCGGGGGGGAGTTCTCCTACAATGAGCAGTTCTTC. It translates to CASSEFTGTSGGEFSYNEQFF.

This clonotype showed up many times. V and J are TRBV7-2 and TRBJ2-1; 8 nucleotides match TRBD2. Losses at the gene ends were 5 bases for V and 7 bases for J; bases not matched to a gene: 7. The CDR3 is made up of 14 amino acids. CDR1 is SGHTA, CDR2 FQGNSA, per germline. The CDR3 region has the DNA TGTGCCAGCAGCGCCGGGAGGGGTCGTAATGAGCAGTTCTTC. Encoded protein: CASSAGRGRNEQFF.

This clonotype was seen repeatedly, ten times or more. This chain connects TRBV7-8 to TRBJ2-1; D gene ambiguous. Germline CDR1 and CDR2: SGHVS and FQNEAQ. The CDR3 sequence is 15 residues long. The V and J ends lost 3 bases and 0 bases respectively, with 9 bases between them. CDR3 in DNA: TGTGCCAGCAGCTTTGCAAGGACCTCCTACAATGAGCAGTTCTTC. Protein sequence: CASSFARTSYNEQFF.

This clonotype was seen repeatedly, ten times or more. DNA of the CDR3: TGCACCAGCAGCCAAGCGGAACAGGGAGAGACCCAGTACTTC. Translation gives CTSSQAEQGETQYF. J is TRBJ2-5 and V is TRBV1; the table calls TRBD1, which could not be checked here. TRBV1 is labeled a pseudogene. The CDR3 extends over 14 amino acids.

This clonotype was seen a handful of times. This sequence joins TRBV15 and TRBJ2-1, with D uncertain. V lost 3 bases and J 4 bases, leaving 22 bases between the germline ends. The CDR3 is made up of 18 amino acids. The germline V gene encodes CDR1 LNHNV and CDR2 YYDKDF (reference sequence). The CDR3 is CATSSFFLNRSYYNEQFF. For the CDR3, the DNA is TGTGCCACCAGCAGTTTCTTTTTAAACCGGAGTTATTACAATGAGCAGTTCTTC.

This clonotype has ten or more counts. The chain couples TRBV7-3 to TRBJ2-2; D not resolved. The CDR3 extends over 14 amino acids. Germline assignment: CDR1 SGHTA and CDR2 FQGTGA. With 3 bases removed from V and 1 base from J, the gap between germline ends came to 6 bases. CDR3 bases: TGTGCCAGCAGCTTCCGACAGAACACCGGGGAGCTGTTTTTT. Its protein is CASSFRQNTGELFF.

In this sample, this clonotype turned up many times. CDR3 sequence: CASSGVGSLGEQYV. The CDR3, as DNA: TGTGCCAGCAGCGGAGTAGGGAGTTTAGGCGAGCAGTACGTC. The rearrangement uses TRBV5-5 and TRBJ2-7, with D perhaps matching TRBD2 (5 bases). The length of the CDR3 is 14 residues. Trimming removed 4 bases from V and 6 bases from J, with 17 bases in between. The germline V gene encodes CDR1 SGHKS and CDR2 YYEKEE (reference sequence).

This clonotype was picked up many times. This chain connects TRBV5-1 to TRBJ1-1; the D is unclear. Germline V CDR1 and CDR2: SGHRS, YFSETQ. This CDR3 comprises 15 residues. The germline V and J ends were trimmed by 0 bases and 3 bases, with 12 bases remaining between them. The CDR3 loop is CASSLALSGDTEAFF. In DNA, the CDR3 is TGCGCCAGCAGCTTGGCCCTCTCGGGAGACACTGAAGCTTTCTTT.

This clonotype showed up many times. The chain is built from TRBV5-5 and TRBJ1-3, with a possible D match to TRBD1 (5 bases). Germline V lookup: CDR1 SGHKS, CDR2 YYEKEE (reference sequence). CDR3 length: 16 residues. The V end lost 4 bases, the J end lost 8 bases, and 22 bases lay between the germline ends. The CDR3 DNA sequence: TGTGCCAGCAGCCGTCCCCGGGGCCCGGGAGCCGACACCATATATTTT. Its translation: CASSRPRGPGADTIYF.

This clonotype appeared many times. V gene TRBV7-2 combines with J gene TRBJ2-7; D not certain. V lost 5 bases and J lost 2, with 10 bases in between. The CDR3 runs 13 residues. Looked up from germline, CDR1 is SGHTA and CDR2 is FQGNSA. CDR3 sequence reads: CASSPSEPYEQYF. CDR3 nucleotide sequence: TGTGCCAGCAGCCCCTCTGAGCCCTACGAGCAGTACTTC. The whole variable domain, filled in from reference TRBV7-2 and TRBJ2-7, reads GAGVSQSPSNKVTEKGKDVELRCDPISGHTALYWYRQSLGQGLEFLIYFQGNSAPDKSGLPSDRFSAERTGGSVSTLTIQRTQQEDSAVYLCASSPSEPYEQYFGPGTRLTVT.